Listed below are T cell receptor beta chains from one sample, sequenced in a study of T cell responses to AZD1222 COVID-19 vaccine. Generated by immunoSEQ multiplex PCR, the TCRdb table keeps only in-frame clones and is missing some. This sample has 90,000 to 95,000 clones; around 93% occur once, and the top ten carry 6.5% to 8.5%. The sample here was peripheral blood, taken on day 0 of AZD1222 vaccination. These receptor sequences come from an adult in good health. The CDR3 runs from the conserved cysteine through the conserved F or W. Clone size, where shown, is once, few, many, or a class for clones that have expanded.

v_call	j_call	clone_size	cdr3_aa
TRBV9	TRBJ2-5	-	CASSVGGGSETQYF
TRBV18	TRBJ2-1	once	CASSPPEGPVEQFF
TRBV6-6	TRBJ1-2	-	CASSPVRDRALLRGYTF
TRBV7-2	TRBJ2-7	once	CASSLRHTYEQYF
TRBV5-1	TRBJ2-2	-	CASSLARLITPGELFF
TRBV7-2	TRBJ2-3	-	CASSPSLITDTQYF
TRBV18	TRBJ2-1	-	CASSPWDRHNEQFF
TRBV11-3	TRBJ2-5	-	CASSLELGETQYF
TRBV6-5	TRBJ1-1	-	CASRTGAGTEAFF
TRBV3-1/TRBV3-2	TRBJ1-5	-	CASSQDVNQPQHF
TRBV6-1	TRBJ2-3	-	CASSESSPPGPVF
TRBV9	TRBJ2-3	-	CASSVGGTSGADTQYF
TRBV6-5	TRBJ2-3	-	CASSYSPTDTQYF
TRBV3-1/TRBV3-2	TRBJ1-4	-	CASSQVSGVNEKLFF
TRBV5-4	TRBJ2-7	-	CASSLRDLAGSYEQYF
TRBV19	TRBJ2-1	-	CASSMGQRGAYNEQFF
TRBV2	TRBJ2-7	few	CASSEGASGSSYEQYF
TRBV28	TRBJ1-3	-	CASSLLRGTGNTIYF
TRBV27	TRBJ1-4	-	CASSLYFLGPNEKLFF
TRBV27	TRBJ1-1	-	CASSLRRANTEAFF
TRBV6-2/TRBV6-3	TRBJ1-5	-	CASSYRDQPQHF
TRBV7-2	TRBJ2-7	-	CASSLWRDEQYF
TRBV5-8	TRBJ2-4	-	CASSSGQLQNIQYF
TRBV18	TRBJ2-5	-	CASSPQGQETQYF
TRBV9	TRBJ2-4	once	CASSVGRTASNIQYF
TRBV5-8	TRBJ1-5	-	CASSQTGLGNQPQHF
TRBV4-3	TRBJ1-2	-	CASSQGLREFGYTF
TRBV9	TRBJ2-1	-	CASSSQMIRDRGIREQFF
TRBV4-2	TRBJ1-2	-	CASSQEANRGYGYTF
TRBV24-1	TRBJ2-2	once	CATSEAWTGNTGELFF
TRBV24-1	TRBJ2-3	-	CATSSGVPPDTQYF
TRBV7-2	TRBJ2-4	-	CASTAPLAGGSLAKNIQYF
TRBV12-3/TRBV12-4	TRBJ2-1	many	CASSRNRGHEQFF
TRBV7-3	TRBJ1-1	-	CASSFARDTEAFF
TRBV9	TRBJ1-1	-	CASSLAGAGDTEAFF
TRBV9	TRBJ2-1	-	CASSPRTAYNEQFF
TRBV6-2/TRBV6-3	TRBJ2-7	-	CASSYSTSGAYEQYF
TRBV27	TRBJ1-5	-	CASSLRGAGQPQHF
TRBV18	TRBJ2-7	few	CASSGSGGDNEQYF
TRBV7-2	TRBJ1-2	-	CASSLRQGAYGYTF
TRBV4-3	TRBJ1-2	-	CASSQDFGGQIYTSYGYTF
TRBV5-4	TRBJ2-2	-	CASSLEAGELFF
TRBV12-3/TRBV12-4	TRBJ2-1	few	CASSRGYNEQFF
TRBV18	TRBJ2-3	-	CASSPPIAGADTQYF
TRBV6-6	TRBJ1-3	-	CASKRTASGNTIYF
TRBV2	TRBJ2-1	-	CASSESTNYEQFF
TRBV7-6	TRBJ2-7	-	CASSLSGARSYEQYF
TRBV20-1	TRBJ1-5	-	CSASVHQDQPQHF
TRBV4-1	TRBJ2-5	-	CASSQGQGLNQETQYF
TRBV27	TRBJ1-5	-	CASRLVLGSNQPQHF
TRBV4-1	TRBJ1-3	-	CASSQEGRNTIYF
TRBV3-1/TRBV3-2	TRBJ1-1	-	CASSQVPRTEAFF